A single sample gave rise to the 4 T cell receptor beta chains below, sequenced in a study of T cell repertoires in cytomegalovirus infection. Antigen specificity for these receptors is unknown. Via MiXCR, TCRdb re-called the reads, giving one row per CDR3 protein. The sample carries approximately 500,000 distinct CDR3 sequences, 33% recorded once. Here the sequenced sample was cultured PBMCs, taken from culture after CMV antigen stimulation. These receptors all come from a human donor in good health (CMV status not recorded). Some clones in this sample may be carry-over from other donors' samples.

This chain uses TRBV25-1 with TRBJ2-5; 7 nucleotides match TRBD1. The length of the CDR3 is 15 residues. Looked up from germline, CDR1 is MGHDK and CDR2 is SYGVNS. Trimming cost V 6 bases and J 3 bases; bases outside gene matches: 10. The CDR3 loop is CASSRTGTAEETQYF. The CDR3 DNA reads TGTGCCAGCAGCAGAACCGGGACAGCCGAAGAGACCCAGTACTTC.

The chain employs TRBV7-2 and TRBJ2-7; maybe TRBD2 (5 bases). The CDR3 sequence is 13 residues long. V shed 5 bases and J shed 3 bases, with 11 bases lying between them. Per germline, CDR1 SGHTA and CDR2 FQGNSA. For the CDR3, the DNA is TGTGCCAGCAGCGCCGACTACGTCTACGAGCAGTACTTC. Translated, it gives CASSADYVYEQYF.

The rearrangement links TRBV28 to TRBJ1-2, with a weak D call TRBD1 (5 bases). The CDR3 is made up of 15 amino acids. V was pared by 7 bases and J by 8 bases, with 23 bases between. Germline V gives CDR1 MDHEN, CDR2 SYDVKM. In nucleotides, the CDR3 is TGTGCCAGCATTGGGGCAAGGTCGGGTTCGGGGGGCTACACCTTC. Residues: CASIGARSGSGGYTF.

This clonotype has more than one count but fewer than ten. The V and J genes are TRBV12-3 or TRBV12-4 and TRBJ2-2; D is unclear. The V end lost 8 bases, the J end lost 1 base, and 8 bases lay between the germline ends. There are 13 residues in the CDR3. In nucleotides, the CDR3 is TGTGCCAGCCAGCCAAGGAACACCGGGGAGCTGTTTTTT. It yields the protein CASQPRNTGELFF.